This section outlines one TCR beta chain sequence together with its context. The record originates from a study of blood T cell repertoires in COVID-19. Study summary: PBMCs, B-cell-depleted T cells, or T cells were the source of the cDNA or gDNA that made up the material.

Some clones are missing from TCRdb's copy, which holds only in-frame ones; the method was immunoSEQ multiplex PCR. The table lists tens of thousands of clones, about 85% of them singletons, with roughly an eighth in the top ten. Trimming stripped 6 bases from V and 8 bases from J, with 14 bases between. The CDR3 has 13 residues. The source material was peripheral blood. This TCR was sampled from a human donor in a cohort sampled during active COVID-19. The V and J genes are TRBV12-3 or TRBV12-4 and TRBJ1-3; D perhaps matches TRBD1 (5 bases). Here the CDR3 reads CASSRVQGHTIYF. CDR3 sequence (DNA): TGTGCCAGCAGCCGAGTCCAGGGTCACACCATATATTTT.